This T cell receptor (beta chain) was recorded in a study of molecular identifiers for immune sequencing clone quantification (dated by TCRdb to 2016 to 2019). Regarding the complete study: For a replicate experiment, RNA from around 20,000 or 100,000 naive CD8 T cells was divided into five aliquots, of which four were sequenced. CD8 T cells were used in a methods study to benchmark molecular-identifier clustering-based TCR repertoire sequencing (MIDCIRS) and TCR RNA copy counting.

The protocol used for the library was PCR. Sequencing instrument: NextSeq 500. Bulk TCR libraries were prepared as previously described, using TCR primers listed in Table S5. Purification of total RNA was performed with the Qiagen AllPrep DNA/RNA kit. Before analysis, reads from multiple sequencing runs of one library were combined. In the paper's pipeline: Reads were retained only if an exact TCR constant sequence was present, and the retained reads were trimmed to 150 nt and grouped according to their 12-nt molecular barcodes. Reads in each barcode group were sub-clustered using a 15% Levenshtein threshold, and a quality-weighted consensus sequence was built for each RNA molecule. Non-functional sequences were filtered out, along with any lower-count sequence sitting one edit away from another sequence. Based on fitting two negative binomial distributions, any barcode sub-cluster with under 20% of the maximum read count was discarded. TCRdb reprocessed the public reads (quality trimming at Q25 with fastp, clone calling with MiXCR) and kept in-frame beta chains. Records with the same CDR3 protein are collapsed into one entry carrying the most frequent genes and DNA. These V and J calls are TCRdb output, not the study's own analysis. The sample table lists over 300,000 distinct CDR3 sequences, over 20% of them with a count of one. The top ten hold approximately 0.74% of the sample.

This clonotype occurred many times. Its antigen specificity is not known. Base qualities are not recorded, but no much larger clone differs from it by a single base. Study-wide conclusions, independent of this receptor: About 3 recovered TCR RNA copies per cell were obtained by modeling, versus roughly 9.7 by digital PCR, implying a capture efficiency of roughly 32%. Without barcode sub-clustering, chimeric consensus sequences inflated TCR diversity; chimeras reached as high as 47%. Even against a background of about a million naive CD8 T cells, spiked-in Jurkat TCR RNA amounting to a single cell's worth was reported to be detectable. In CMV-specific effector cells, clones with more than 20 RNA copies contained over 97% of molecules, whereas in naive cells such clones contained under 1% of molecules. Highly expanded clone sizes could be underestimated if identical TCR molecules share a barcode. The naive libraries included spiked-in Jurkat TCR RNA (10 copies' worth), and this Jurkat TCR RNA is not part of the donor repertoire.

The CDR3 contains 16 residues, cysteine and phenylalanine counted. The DNA shown is the 48-base CDR3, in frame from base 1. V is pared back by 3 bases and J by 5 bases, with 17 bases lying between the germline termini. For CDR1 and CDR2, the germline V gene lists SGDLS and YYNGEE. Libraries of naive CD8 T cells were built from anywhere between about 17,000 and 1,000,000 sorted cells, with 10%, 30% or 50% of the purified RNA used. On a BD FACSAria II, naive CD8 T cells were FACS-sorted as CD8+CD4-CCR7+CD45RA+ and collected into RLT Plus buffer. Ten to eleven TCR copies' worth of Jurkat RNA were spiked into about 20,000-1,100,000 naive CD8 T cell samples to test detection sensitivity. CD8 T cells were enriched using RosetteSep CD8+ T Cell Enrichment Cocktail and Ficoll-Paque, and the enriched cells then underwent ACK red cell lysis.

The TCR originated in a human donor in good health. Some libraries in this study had Jurkat cell RNA spiked in. Sequences were obtained from naive CD8+ T cells from blood, with Jurkat cell RNA spiked in. The cell subset or site label, as the study defines it: FACS-sorted CD8+CD4-CCR7+CD45RA+ naive T cells. The chain is made from TRBV9 and TRBJ2-2, and perhaps TRBD1 as D gene, on 6 matching bases. In nucleotide form, the sequence is TGTGCCAGCAGCGCCAGCCAGGGGACAATGACCGGGGAGCTGTTTTTT. It translates as CASSASQGTMTGELFF.